This T cell receptor (beta chain) was recovered during a study of blood T cell repertoires in COVID-19. The germline V gene encodes CDR1 SGDLS and CDR2 YYNGEE. This CDR3 contains 18 residues. The V gene end was trimmed by 3 bases and the J gene end by 1 base; junction bases not matched to a gene: 10. Assay: immunoSEQ multiplex PCR; the TCRdb copy retains only in-frame clones and omits some. The sample carries 150,000 to 200,000 clones, roughly 80% recorded once. This TCR was sampled from a man over 45 who had recovered from COVID-19. The sample comprised PBMCs or T cells enriched from blood (not recorded which). This chain links TRBV9 with TRBJ1-3; 10 bases are a match to TRBD1. CDR3 in amino acids: CASSATPPGQGSGNTIYF. CDR3 in DNA: TGTGCCAGCAGCGCTACCCCACCGGGACAGGGGTCTGGAAACACCATATATTTT.